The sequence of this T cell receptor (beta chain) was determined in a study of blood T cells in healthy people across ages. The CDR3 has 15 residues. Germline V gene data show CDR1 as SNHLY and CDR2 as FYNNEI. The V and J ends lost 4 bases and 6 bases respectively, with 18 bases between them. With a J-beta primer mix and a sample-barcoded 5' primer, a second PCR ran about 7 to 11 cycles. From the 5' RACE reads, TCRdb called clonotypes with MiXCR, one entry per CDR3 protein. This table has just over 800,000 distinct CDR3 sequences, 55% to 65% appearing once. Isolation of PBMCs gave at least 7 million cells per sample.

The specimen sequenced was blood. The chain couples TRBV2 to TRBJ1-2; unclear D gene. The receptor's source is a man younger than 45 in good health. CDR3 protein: CASSGPPARSDGYTF. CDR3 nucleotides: TGTGCCAGCAGTGGACCCCCCGCGCGTTCTGATGGCTACACCTTC.